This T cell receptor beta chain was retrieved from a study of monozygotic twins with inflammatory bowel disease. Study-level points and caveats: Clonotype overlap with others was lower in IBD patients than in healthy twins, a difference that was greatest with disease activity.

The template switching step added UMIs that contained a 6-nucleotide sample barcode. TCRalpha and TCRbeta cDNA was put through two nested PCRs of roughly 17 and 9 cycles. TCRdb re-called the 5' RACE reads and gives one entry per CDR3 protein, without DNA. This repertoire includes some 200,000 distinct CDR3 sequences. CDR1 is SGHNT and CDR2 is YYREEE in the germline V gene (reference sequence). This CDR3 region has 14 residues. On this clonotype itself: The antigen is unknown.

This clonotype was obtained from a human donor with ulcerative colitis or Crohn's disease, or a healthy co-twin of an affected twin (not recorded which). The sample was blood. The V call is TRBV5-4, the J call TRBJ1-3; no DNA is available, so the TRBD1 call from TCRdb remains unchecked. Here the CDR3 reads CASSAGVSGNTIYF.